Below, one T cell receptor beta chain is given with its context. Its antigen is as yet unknown. The data were taken from a study of T cell responses to AZD1222 COVID-19 vaccine. Whole-study findings and limits: Clonal diversity may have been underestimated in mostly white British donors. Per reports, nearly half of all spike-specific TCRs target regions that are unmutated in variants. AZD1222 recipients seropositive at baseline numbered only 5 or 6.

Some clones are missing from TCRdb's copy, which holds only in-frame ones; the method was immunoSEQ multiplex PCR. Here the sample spans tens of thousands of clones, 70% to 90% being singletons. The clonotype was recovered from an adult in good health. Sequenced here: peripheral blood, sampled on day 0 of AZD1222 vaccination.

The CDR3 protein is CASRRQGNTEAFF. CDR3 DNA: TGTGCCAGTCGGAGGCAGGGGAACACTGAAGCTTTCTTT. The gene calls are TRBV19 and TRBJ1-1; TRBD1 might be the D (5 bases). Germline V CDR1 and CDR2: LNHDA, SQIVND (reference sequence). This CDR3 has 13 amino acids. Trimming stripped 8 bases from V and 1 base from J, with 11 bases between.